The 7 T cell receptor beta chains given below trace back to one sample, sequenced in a study of naive and memory T cell subsets. Ligated cDNA underwent four rounds of PCR with nested alpha and beta constant region primers and SP2. TCRdb re-called the 5' RACE reads through MiXCR, storing one row per CDR3 protein. The sample has about 48,000 distinct CDR3 sequences; over 3.5% are singletons. An oligonucleotide containing a UMI was ligated to the 3' end of TCR cDNA. The receptors originated from a female donor in good health.

In the case of this clonotype: Germline and junction disagree at one end, which may indicate a read error. The chain joins TRBV11-2 to TRBJ1-2; the match to TRBD1 covers 8 bases. The germline V gene has CDR1 SGHAT and CDR2 FQNNGV. CDR3 size: 14 residues. The CDR3 DNA follows: TGTGCCAGCAGCTTAGCTTGGACAGGGCTTGGCGACACCTTC. It is translated as CASSLAWTGLGDTF.

This clonotype was seen a few times. At one end, the junction sequence differs from germline, possibly due to a read error. The chain recombines TRBV28 with TRBJ2-5, with 13 bases identical to TRBD2. Looked up from germline, CDR1 is MDHEN and CDR2 is SYDVKM. There are 16 residues in the CDR3. The CDR3 loop is CASSLWTSGSGETQYF. Written as DNA, the CDR3 is TGTGCCAGCAGTCTATGGACTAGCGGGAGCGGGGAGACCCAGTACTTC.

This clonotype turned up a few times. This chain uses TRBV3-1 with TRBJ2-3, with TRBD2 matching 12 bases. CDR3 length: 16 residues. Germline loops: CDR1 LGHDT, CDR2 YNNKEL (reference sequence). V lost 6 bases and J lost 7; bases outside the gene matches: 11. CDR3 nucleotide sequence: TGTGCCAGCAGGGGACTGTCGACTAGCGGGAGCCATACGCAGTATTTT. Protein sequence: CASRGLSTSGSHTQYF.

This clonotype showed up many times. The chain has TRBV12-3 or TRBV12-4 and TRBJ1-6; 7 positions agree with TRBD1. V shed 5 bases, J shed 6 bases, and the junction held 10 bases outside the gene matches. The CDR3 has 16 amino acids. The CDR3 region has the DNA TGTGCCAGCAGTCCCTGGGGGCAGGGGGTTAATTCACCCCTCCACTTT. Translated, it gives CASSPWGQGVNSPLHF.

This clonotype was counted many times. The chain has TRBV29-1 and TRBJ2-3, with 9 bases that match TRBD1. Trimming removed 5 bases from V and 5 bases from J; junction bases left unmatched: 8. Germline CDR1 is SQVTM and CDR2 is ANQGSEA. The CDR3 consists of 14 residues. The CDR3 DNA reads as TGCAGCGTTAGGACCGGGACAGGGATAGATACGCAGTATTTT. Residues: CSVRTGTGIDTQYF.

V is TRBV19 and J is TRBJ2-6; no reliable D call. CDR3 length: 16 amino acids. Germline V lookup: CDR1 LNHDA, CDR2 SQIVND (reference sequence). V gave up 5 bases and J gave up 2 bases, with 13 bases separating them. The CDR3 sequence: CASSAYSRPGANVLTF. CDR3 sequence (DNA): TGTGCCAGTAGTGCGTACAGCCGACCTGGGGCCAACGTCCTGACTTTC.

Ten or more counts support this clonotype. The gene calls are TRBV7-3 and TRBJ2-1, with D tentatively TRBD1 (5 bases). Germline V gene data show CDR1 as SGHTA and CDR2 as FQGTGA. CDR3 length: 12 residues. V lost 5 bases, J lost 5 bases, and 7 bases lay in between. The CDR3 nucleotides read TGTGCCAGCAGCCTAGGGGACAATGAGCAGTTCTTC. The encoded protein is CASSLGDNEQFF.